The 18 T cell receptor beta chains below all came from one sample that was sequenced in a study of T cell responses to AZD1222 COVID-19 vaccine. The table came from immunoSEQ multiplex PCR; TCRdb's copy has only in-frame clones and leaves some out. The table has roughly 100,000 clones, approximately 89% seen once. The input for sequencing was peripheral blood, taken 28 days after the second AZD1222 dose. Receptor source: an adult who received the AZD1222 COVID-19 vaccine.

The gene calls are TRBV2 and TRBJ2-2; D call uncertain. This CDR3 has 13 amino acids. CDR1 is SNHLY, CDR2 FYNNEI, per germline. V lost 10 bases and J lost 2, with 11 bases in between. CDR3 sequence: CATPRLNTGELFF. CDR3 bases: TGTGCCACGCCGCGCCTCAACACCGGGGAGCTGTTTTTT.

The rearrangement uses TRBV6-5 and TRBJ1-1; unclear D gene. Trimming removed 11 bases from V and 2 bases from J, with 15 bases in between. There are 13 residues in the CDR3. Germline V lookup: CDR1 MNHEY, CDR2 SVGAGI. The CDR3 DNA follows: TGTGCCGCCCTTTTGCGGGGAAACACTGAAGCTTTCTTT. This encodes CAALLRGNTEAFF.

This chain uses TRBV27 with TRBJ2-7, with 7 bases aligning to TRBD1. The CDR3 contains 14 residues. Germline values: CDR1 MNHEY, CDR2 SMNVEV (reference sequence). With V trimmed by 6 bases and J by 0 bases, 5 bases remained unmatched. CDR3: CASRRGLGSYEQYF. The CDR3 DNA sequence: TGTGCCAGCAGGAGGGGGCTGGGCTCCTACGAGCAGTACTTC.

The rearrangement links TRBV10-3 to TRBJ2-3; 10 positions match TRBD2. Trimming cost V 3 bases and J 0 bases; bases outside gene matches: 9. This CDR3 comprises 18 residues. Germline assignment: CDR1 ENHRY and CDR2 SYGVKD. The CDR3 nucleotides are TGTGCCATCAGTGAAGGAGGACTAGCGGCAGGTAGCACAGATACGCAGTATTTT. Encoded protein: CAISEGGLAAGSTDTQYF.

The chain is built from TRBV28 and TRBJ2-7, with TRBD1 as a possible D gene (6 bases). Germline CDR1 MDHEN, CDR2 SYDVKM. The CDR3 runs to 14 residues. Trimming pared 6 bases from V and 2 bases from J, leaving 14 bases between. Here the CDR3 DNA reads TGTGCCAGCAGGTTACAGGGTTTGGCCTACGAGCAGTACTTC. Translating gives CASRLQGLAYEQYF.

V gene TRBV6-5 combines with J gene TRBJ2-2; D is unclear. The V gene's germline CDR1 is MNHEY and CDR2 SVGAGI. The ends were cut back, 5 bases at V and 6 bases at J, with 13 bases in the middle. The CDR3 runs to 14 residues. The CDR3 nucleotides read TGTGCCAGCAGTCGCAATCGAGGCGCCGGGGAGCTGTTTTTT. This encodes CASSRNRGAGELFF.

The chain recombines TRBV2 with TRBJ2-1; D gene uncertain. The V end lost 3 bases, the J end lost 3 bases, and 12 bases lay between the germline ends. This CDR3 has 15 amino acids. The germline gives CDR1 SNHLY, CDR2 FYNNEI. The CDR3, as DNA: TGTGCCAGCAGTGATTTCCAGACTGGCTACAATGAGCAGTTCTTC. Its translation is CASSDFQTGYNEQFF.

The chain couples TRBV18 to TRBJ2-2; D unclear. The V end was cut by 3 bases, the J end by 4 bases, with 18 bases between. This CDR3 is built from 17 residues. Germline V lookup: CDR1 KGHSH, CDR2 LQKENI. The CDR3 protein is CASSPSTRLFSTGELFF. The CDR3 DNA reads TGTGCCAGCTCACCTTCGACACGGCTTTTTAGCACCGGGGAGCTGTTTTTT.

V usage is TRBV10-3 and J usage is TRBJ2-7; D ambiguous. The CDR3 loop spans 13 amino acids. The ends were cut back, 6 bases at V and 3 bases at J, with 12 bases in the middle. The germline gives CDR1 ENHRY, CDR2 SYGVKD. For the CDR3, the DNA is TGTGCCATCAGGAACCCCTCAGACTACGAGCAGTACTTC. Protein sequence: CAIRNPSDYEQYF.

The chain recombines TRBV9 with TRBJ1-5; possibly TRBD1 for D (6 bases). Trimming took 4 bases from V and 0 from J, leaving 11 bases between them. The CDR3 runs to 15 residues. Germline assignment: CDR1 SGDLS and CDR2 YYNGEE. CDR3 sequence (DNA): TGTGCCAGCAGCCGTGAGGGGGATAGCAATCAGCCCCAGCATTTT. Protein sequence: CASSREGDSNQPQHF. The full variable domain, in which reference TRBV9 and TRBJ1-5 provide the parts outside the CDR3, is DSGVTQTPKHLITATGQRVTLRCSPRSGDLSVYWYQQSLDQGLQFLIQYYNGEERAKGNILERFSAQQFPDLHSELNLSSLELGDSALYFCASSREGDSNQPQHFGDGTRLSIL.

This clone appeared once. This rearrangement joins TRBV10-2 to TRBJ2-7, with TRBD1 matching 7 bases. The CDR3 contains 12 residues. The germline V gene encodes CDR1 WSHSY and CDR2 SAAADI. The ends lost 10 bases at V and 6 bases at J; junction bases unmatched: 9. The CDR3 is CAIQTGSREQYF. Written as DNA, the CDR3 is TGCGCCATCCAGACAGGGTCCCGCGAGCAGTACTTC.

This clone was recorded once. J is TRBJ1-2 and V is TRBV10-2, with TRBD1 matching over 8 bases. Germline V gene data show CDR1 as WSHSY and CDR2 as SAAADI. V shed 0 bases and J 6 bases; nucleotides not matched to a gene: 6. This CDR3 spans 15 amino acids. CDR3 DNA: TGCGCCAGCAGTGAGTCGAGGACAGGGACAAATGGCTACACCTTC. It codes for CASSESRTGTNGYTF.

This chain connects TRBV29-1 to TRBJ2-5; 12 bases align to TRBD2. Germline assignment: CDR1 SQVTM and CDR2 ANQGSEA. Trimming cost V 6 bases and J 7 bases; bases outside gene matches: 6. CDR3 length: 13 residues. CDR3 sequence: CSVESLAGGTQYF. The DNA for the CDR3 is TGCAGCGTAGAGTCACTAGCGGGAGGGACCCAGTACTTC.

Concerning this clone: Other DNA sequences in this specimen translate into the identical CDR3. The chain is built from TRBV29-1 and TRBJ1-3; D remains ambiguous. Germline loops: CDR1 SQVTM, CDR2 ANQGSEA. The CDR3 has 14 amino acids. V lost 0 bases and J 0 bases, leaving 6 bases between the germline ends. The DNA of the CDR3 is TGCAGCGTTGAAGACAGCTTCTCTGGAAACACCATATATTTT. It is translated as CSVEDSFSGNTIYF.

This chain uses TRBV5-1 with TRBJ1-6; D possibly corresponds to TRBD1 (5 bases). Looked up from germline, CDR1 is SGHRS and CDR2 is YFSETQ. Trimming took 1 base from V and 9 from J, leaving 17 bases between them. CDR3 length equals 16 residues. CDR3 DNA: TGCGCCAGCAGCTTGTATGCAGGGTCGGCGTCTTCACCCCTCCACTTT. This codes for CASSLYAGSASSPLHF.

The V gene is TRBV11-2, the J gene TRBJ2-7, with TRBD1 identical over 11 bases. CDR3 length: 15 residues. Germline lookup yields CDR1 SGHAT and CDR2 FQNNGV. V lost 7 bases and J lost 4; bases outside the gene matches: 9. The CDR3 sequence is CASKPGQGVVYEQYF. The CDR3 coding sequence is TGTGCCAGCAAGCCGGGACAGGGGGTTGTATACGAGCAGTACTTC.

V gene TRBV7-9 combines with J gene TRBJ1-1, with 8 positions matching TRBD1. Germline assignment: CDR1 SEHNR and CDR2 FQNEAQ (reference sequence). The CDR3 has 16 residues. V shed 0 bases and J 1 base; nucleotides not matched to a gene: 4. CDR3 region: CASSLAHGTGNTEAFF. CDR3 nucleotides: TGTGCCAGCAGCTTAGCCCATGGGACAGGGAACACTGAAGCTTTCTTT. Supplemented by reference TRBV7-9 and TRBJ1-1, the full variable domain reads DTGVSQNPRHKITKRGQNVTFRCDPISEHNRLYWYRQTLGQGPEFLTYFQNEAQLEKSRLLSDRFSAERPKGSFSTLEIQRTEQGDSAMYLCASSLAHGTGNTEAFFGQGTRLTVV.

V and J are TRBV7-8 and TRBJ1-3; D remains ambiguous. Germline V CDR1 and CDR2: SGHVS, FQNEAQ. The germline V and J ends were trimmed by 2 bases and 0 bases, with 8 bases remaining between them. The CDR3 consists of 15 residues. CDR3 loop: CASSLITGSGNTIYF. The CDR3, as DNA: TGTGCCAGCAGCTTAATAACGGGCTCTGGAAACACCATATATTTT.